The 9 T cell receptor beta chains given below trace back to one sample, sequenced in a study of early T cells in non-severe SARS-CoV-2 infection. TCRdb re-analysed the 5' RACE reads in MiXCR, keeping a single row per CDR3 protein. The sample contains more than 50,000 distinct CDR3 sequences, about 15% of which appear only once. The starting material was whole blood, obtained at baseline. Every receptor here comes from an adult who was a healthcare worker with PCR-confirmed SARS-CoV-2 infection or an uninfected control (not recorded which).

The V and J genes are TRBV6-2 or TRBV6-3 and TRBJ2-7; TRBD2 matches at 13 bases. The CDR3 has 15 amino acids. The germline CDR1 and CDR2 sequences are MNHEY and SVGEGT. The junction had 5 bases not matched to a gene; V was cut back by 6 bases and J by 3 bases. The CDR3 sequence is CASRPGLAGLYEQYF. The CDR3 bases are TGTGCCAGCAGGCCGGGACTAGCGGGGCTCTACGAGCAGTACTTC.

This clonotype has ten or more counts. The chain couples TRBV12-3 or TRBV12-4 to TRBJ1-2; D is ambiguous. The CDR3 is 15 residues long. Trimming took off 6 bases at V and 0 bases at J, with 14 bases between the two ends. For the CDR3, the DNA is TGTGCCAGCAGCCGACGGGCGGAACCTAACTATGGCTACACCTTC. Protein: CASSRRAEPNYGYTF.

The chain carries TRBV10-1 and TRBJ2-3; TRBD1 aligns across 9 bases. Losses at the gene ends were 2 bases for V and 2 bases for J; bases not matched to a gene: 5. Germline V gives CDR1 WNHNN, CDR2 SYGVQD (reference sequence). There are 16 residues in the CDR3. CDR3 DNA: TGCGCCAGCAGTGAGCGGGGGACAGGGTACACAGATACGCAGTATTTT. Its protein is CASSERGTGYTDTQYF.

There are many counts of this clonotype. The rearrangement links TRBV27 to TRBJ2-7, with D hard to call. V shed 4 bases and J shed 5 bases, with 12 bases lying between them. This CDR3 spans 13 amino acids. The V gene's germline CDR1 is MNHEY and CDR2 SMNVEV (reference sequence). The CDR3: CASSWSPRNEQYF. In DNA, the CDR3 is TGTGCCAGCAGTTGGTCCCCGCGCAACGAGCAGTACTTC.

This chain uses TRBV5-4 with TRBJ2-3; 11 bases align to TRBD2. CDR3 length: 16 residues. The germline V gene has CDR1 SGHNT and CDR2 YYREEE (reference sequence). The J segment lost 5 bases and the V segment lost 4 bases, leaving 9 bases of the junction unmatched. In nucleotides, the CDR3 is TGTGCCAGCAGCCACACTAGCGGGGGACGGGGAGATACGCAGTATTTT. It translates to CASSHTSGGRGDTQYF. The full variable domain, completed using reference TRBV5-4 and TRBJ2-3, is ETGVTQSPTHLIKTRGQQVTLRCSSQSGHNTVSWYQQALGQGPQFIFQYYREEENGRGNFPPRFSGLQFPNYSSELNVNALELDDSALYLCASSHTSGGRGDTQYFGPGTRLTVL.

This clonotype was recorded a few times. The rearrangement joins TRBV28 to TRBJ1-1; D may be TRBD1 (6 bases). This CDR3 contains 14 residues. Germline lookup yields CDR1 MDHEN and CDR2 SYDVKM. V lost 7 bases and J 0 bases, leaving 12 bases between the germline ends. CDR3 protein: CASTLGTLNTEAFF. The CDR3 DNA follows: TGTGCCAGCACCTTGGGGACACTGAACACTGAAGCTTTCTTT.

The gene calls are TRBV27 and TRBJ2-1; unclear D gene. Trimming took 6 bases from V and 5 from J, leaving 14 bases between them. The V gene's germline CDR1 is MNHEY and CDR2 SMNVEV (reference sequence). The CDR3 is 14 residues long. CDR3 protein: CASSFSSPHNEQFF. In nucleotides, the CDR3 is TGTGCCAGCAGCTTTAGTAGCCCACACAATGAGCAGTTCTTC.

This rearrangement joins TRBV7-9 to TRBJ2-2; D not resolved. The ends were cut back, 4 bases at V and 6 bases at J, with 15 bases in the middle. The CDR3 consists of 15 residues. Germline values: CDR1 SEHNR, CDR2 FQNEAQ (reference sequence). The CDR3 loop is CASSSGGLTPGELFF. DNA for the CDR3: TGTGCCAGCAGCTCCGGTGGCCTTACCCCCGGGGAGCTGTTTTTT.

This clonotype is deemed medium-sized. The gene calls are TRBV29-1 and TRBJ2-1, with 8 bases fitting TRBD1. V lost 4 bases to trimming and J lost 3 bases; unmatched junction nucleotides: 2. The germline V gene encodes CDR1 SQVTM and CDR2 ANQGSEA. The CDR3 spans 13 residues. The CDR3 nucleotides are TGCAGCGTTGCGGGACAGGTCTACAATGAGCAGTTCTTC. Its protein product is CSVAGQVYNEQFF.